One T cell receptor beta chain is described in this entry. The data were taken from a study of T cell responses to AZD1222 COVID-19 vaccine. Second-dose groups at about 4 or about 12 weeks were pooled. The assay was immunoSEQ multiplex PCR, and TCRdb's table has in-frame clones only and misses some. The profile shows more than 150,000 clones, 90% to 95% of them singletons. The germline CDR1 and CDR2 sequences are SGHKS and YYEKEE (reference sequence). With V trimmed by 2 bases and J by 5 bases, 4 bases remained unmatched. The CDR3 extends over 14 amino acids. The chain has TRBV5-5 and TRBJ1-1, with 9 bases identical to TRBD1. This TCR was recovered from an adult who received the AZD1222 COVID-19 vaccine. Sequenced material: peripheral blood, taken 28 days after the second AZD1222 dose. The CDR3 protein is CASSFGTGITEAFF. CDR3 DNA: TGTGCCAGCAGCTTCGGGACAGGGATAACTGAAGCTTTCTTT.